This TCR beta chain was recovered during a study of T cells after yellow fever vaccination. TCRdb used MiXCR to reprocess the 5' RACE reads, holding one entry per CDR3 protein. The data contain some 73,000 distinct CDR3 sequences, roughly 7.4% of them singletons. In this sample, this clonotype turned up many times. Its target is unknown. Whole-study results and caveats: Reappearing after the booster were most of the clones from primary vaccination (about 96% CD4, 88% CD8).

The CDR3 runs to 14 residues. V was trimmed by 3 bases and J by 0 bases, leaving 3 bases between them. Germline values: CDR1 SGHTA, CDR2 FQGNSA. The chain is built from TRBV7-2 and TRBJ2-6; D gene ambiguous. This clonotype originated in a man aged 25 to 45 who received the YFV17D yellow fever vaccine. Sequenced here: CD8+ T cells sorted from PBMCs, sampled on the day of the yellow fever booster vaccination. The CDR3 region has the DNA TGTGCCAGCAGCTTGGACTCTGGGGCCAACGTCCTGACTTTC. Protein sequence: CASSLDSGANVLTF.